These 31 T cell receptor beta chains were sequenced from one sample in a study of breast tumors, draining lymph nodes, adjacent tissues. TCRdb fed the multiplex PCR reads into MiXCR, producing one record per CDR3 protein. The sample consists of 150,000 to 200,000 distinct CDR3 sequences, around 33% of them appearing once. Axillary draining lymph nodes of breast cancer patients supplied the node samples. The source material was axillary lymph node tissue. The source is a female donor with breast cancer. Some clones in this sample may be carry-over from other donors' samples.

This clonotype has ten or more counts. The chain carries TRBV9 and TRBJ2-3; D may be TRBD1 or TRBD2 (5 bases each). There are 15 residues in the CDR3. V shed 3 bases and J shed 2 bases, with 13 bases lying between them. From germline, CDR1 is SGDLS and CDR2 YYNGEE. The CDR3 reads CASSDRDLLTDTQYF. CDR3 in DNA: TGTGCCAGCAGCGACCGGGACCTACTCACAGATACGCAGTATTTT.

This clonotype has more than one count but fewer than ten. Since a much larger clone is just one base distant, this may be a read error. This chain links TRBV20-1 with TRBJ2-3, with D maybe TRBD2 (5 bases). Germline V gene lookup returns CDR1 DFQATT and CDR2 SNEGSKA (reference sequence). The CDR3 length is 16 residues. The V end lost 0 bases, the J end lost 4 bases, and 17 bases lay between the germline ends. Here the CDR3 reads CSARDRVLGAADTQYF. CDR3 nucleotides: TGCAGTGCTAGAGATCGAGTGTTGGGAGCTGCAGATACGCAGTATTTT.

This chain links TRBV24-1 with TRBJ2-6; 8 nucleotides match TRBD1. The CDR3 runs 17 residues. The V gene end was trimmed by 4 bases and the J gene end by 2 bases; junction bases not matched to a gene: 6. CDR1 is KGHDR, CDR2 SFDVKD, per germline. The CDR3, as DNA: TGTGCCACCAGTGAGCGCAGGGGGCGGGCTGGGGCCAACGTCCTGACTTTC. It encodes CATSERRGRAGANVLTF.

The J gene is TRBJ2-3, the V gene TRBV2; TRBD1 matches at 10 bases. V shed 7 bases, J shed 3 bases, and the junction held 4 bases outside the gene matches. CDR1 is SNHLY and CDR2 is FYNNEI in the germline V gene. The CDR3 sequence is 14 residues long. CDR3 coding DNA: TGTGCCAGCAACCGGGACAGGGGAACAGATACGCAGTATTTT. It codes for CASNRDRGTDTQYF.

V gene TRBV5-1 combines with J gene TRBJ2-5, with D perhaps given as TRBD1 or TRBD2 (5 bases each). This CDR3 comprises 15 residues. Germline V gene sequence: CDR1 SGHRS, CDR2 YFSETQ. V lost 5 bases to trimming and J lost 5 bases, with 19 bases between them. DNA for the CDR3: TGCGCCAGCAGACCTGGACTCGTGGGGCACGAGACCCAGTACTTC. Translated, it gives CASRPGLVGHETQYF.

This clonotype was seen a few times. This sequence may be a read error, since a much larger clone differs from it by one base. The chain has TRBV7-2 and TRBJ2-5, with a possible D match to TRBD2 (6 bases). There are 15 residues in the CDR3. The V gene's germline CDR1 is SGHTA and CDR2 FQGNSA. DNA of the CDR3: TGTGCCAGCAGCTTATGGGTAGCGGAGGAAGAGACCCAGCACTTC. This sequence encodes CASSLWVAEEETQHF.

V usage is TRBV24-1 and J usage is TRBJ2-5, with a possible D match to TRBD1 (6 bases). Germline assignment: CDR1 KGHDR and CDR2 SFDVKD. V lost 1 base, J lost 0 bases, and 8 bases lay in between. The CDR3 length is 15 residues. The CDR3 is CATSDFRDNQETQYF. As DNA, the CDR3 is TGTGCCACCAGTGATTTTAGGGACAACCAAGAGACCCAGTACTTC.

This clonotype was seen repeatedly, ten times or more. CDR3 in amino acids: CASRPPGQGNYGYTF. The CDR3 DNA reads as TGTGCCAGCAGACCTCCGGGACAGGGAAACTATGGCTACACCTTC. The rearrangement uses TRBV11-2 and TRBJ1-2; 9 nucleotides align to TRBD1. V lost 6 bases to trimming and J lost 2 bases; unmatched junction nucleotides: 7. The CDR3 covers 15 residues. Germline CDR1 SGHAT, CDR2 FQNNGV.

This clonotype was found many times. The rearrangement uses TRBV5-1 and TRBJ2-1; D is unclear. Trimming left V 4 bases short and J 8 bases short, with 7 bases between. Germline loops: CDR1 SGHRS, CDR2 YFSETQ. The CDR3 runs to 11 residues. The CDR3 nucleotides are TGCGCCAGCAGCGGAGAGTATGAGCAGTTCTTC. The encoded protein is CASSGEYEQFF.

This clonotype was counted ten times or more. The rearrangement uses TRBV30 and TRBJ1-2; 7 positions match TRBD1. The CDR3 has 16 residues. V trimming: 3 bases; J trimming: 1 base; junction bases outside the gene matches: 11. Germline CDR1 and CDR2: GTSNPN and SVGIG (reference sequence). The CDR3 protein is CAWRAPRTGYNYGYTF. CDR3 nucleotides: TGTGCCTGGAGAGCGCCCCGGACAGGTTATAACTATGGCTACACCTTC.

The chain links TRBV30 to TRBJ1-2, with a weak D call TRBD1 (5 bases). CDR3 length: 13 residues. The V end lost 1 base, the J end lost 10 bases, and 16 bases lay between the germline ends. CDR1 and CDR2 (germline): GTSNPN, SVGIG (reference sequence). The CDR3 nucleotides are TGTGCCTGGAGTGCCGACCCAGGCAGGGACTACACCTTC. Amino acid sequence: CAWSADPGRDYTF. The full variable domain, in which reference TRBV30 and TRBJ1-2 provide the parts outside the CDR3, is SQTIHQWPATLVQPVGSPLSLECTVEGTSNPNLYWYRQAAGRGLQLLFYSVGIGQISSEVPQNLSASRPQDRQFILSSKKLLLSDSGFYLCAWSADPGRDYTFGSGTRLTVV.

This clonotype has ten or more counts. The chain recombines TRBV7-3 with TRBJ2-1; no reliable D call. Between the trimmed V and J ends, which lost 4 bases and 0 bases, there was a span of 16 bases. The length of the CDR3 is 17 residues. The germline CDR1 and CDR2 sequences are SGHTA and FQGTGA. In nucleotides, the CDR3 is TGTGCCAGCAGCTCCAGTACGCTAACCAACTCCTACAATGAGCAGTTCTTC. It translates to CASSSSTLTNSYNEQFF.

The V and J genes are TRBV11-2 and TRBJ1-2, with 7 nucleotides matching TRBD1. CDR3 size: 18 residues. J lost 3 bases, V lost 4 bases, and 17 bases had no gene match. CDR1 and CDR2 from the germline V gene are SGHAT and FQNNGV. The CDR3 region is CASSSLKGAGARDYGYTF. For the CDR3, the DNA is TGTGCCAGCAGCTCACTTAAGGGGGCCGGGGCGAGGGACTATGGCTACACCTTC. Together with reference TRBV11-2 and TRBJ1-2, the CDR3 gives the full variable domain: EAGVAQSPRYKIIEKRQSVAFWCNPISGHATLYWYQQILGQGPKLLIQFQNNGVVDDSQLPKDRFSAERLKGVDSTLKIQPAKLEDSAVYLCASSSLKGAGARDYGYTFGSGTRLTVV.

This chain joins TRBV19 and TRBJ2-5, with 7 bases matching TRBD1. The germline V gene has CDR1 LNHDA and CDR2 SQIVND (reference sequence). CDR3 length: 14 amino acids. Trimming at V came to 5 bases and at J to 9 bases, leaving 12 bases not matched to a gene. The CDR3 here is CASSRTGGNQPQYF. CDR3 nucleotides: TGTGCCAGTAGTCGGACAGGCGGCAATCAGCCCCAGTACTTC.

This clonotype occurred a few times. The conserved final phenylalanine or tryptophan is absent from the CDR3, which likely points to a read error. The chain carries TRBV19 and TRBJ2-5; 12 bases line up with TRBD1. V lost 6 bases to trimming and J lost 5 bases; unmatched junction nucleotides: 10. The CDR3 extends over 16 amino acids. Germline V gives CDR1 LNHDA, CDR2 SQIVND (reference sequence). The CDR3 bases are TGTGCCAGTAGCCTGGGGACAGGGGGCCTTCAGGAGACCCAGTACTCC. It yields the protein CASSLGTGGLQETQYS.

Worth noting for this clonotype: This may stem from a read error, because a much larger clone lies one nucleotide away. The chain recombines TRBV20-1 with TRBJ2-3, with a possible D match to TRBD2 (6 bases). The V gene's germline CDR1 is DFQATT and CDR2 SNEGSKA (reference sequence). CDR3 length equals 14 residues. The CDR3 region has the DNA TGCAGTGCTACCCCCGGAACTAGCACAGATGCGCAGTATTTT. Translating gives CSATPGTSTDAQYF.

This clonotype was counted at least ten times. The rearrangement uses TRBV28 and TRBJ2-5; D unresolved. Germline assignment: CDR1 MDHEN and CDR2 SYDVKM. The CDR3 length is 14 residues. V lost 3 bases and J 1 base, leaving 9 bases between the germline ends. CDR3 sequence reads: CASSLVGPQETQYF. The CDR3 DNA is TGTGCCAGCAGTTTGGTAGGACCCCAAGAGACCCAGTACTTC.

In the case of this clonotype: With a much larger clone just one base away, this may be a read error. Because the CDR3 is missing its conserved closing phenylalanine or tryptophan, this is likely a read error. The rearrangement uses TRBV20-1 and TRBJ2-3; 9 bases are a match to TRBD2. This CDR3 spans 15 amino acids. The ends lost 3 bases at V and 0 bases at J; junction bases unmatched: 4. The germline V gene has CDR1 DFQATT and CDR2 SNEGSKA (reference sequence). CDR3 sequence (DNA): TGCAGTGCTAGTGGGACTAGCAGAAGCACAGATACGCAGTATCTT. It yields the protein CSASGTSRSTDTQYL.

A word on this clonotype: The conserved phenylalanine or tryptophan normally closing the CDR3 is absent here, so this likely arose from a read error. Because the CDR3's place on the DNA is in doubt, the DNA is left out and the CDR3 is given as listed by TCRdb. The rearrangement uses TRBV27 and TRBJ2-5. The germline gives CDR1 MNHEY, CDR2 SMNVEV (reference sequence). The CDR3 comprises 11 residues, both ends counted. CDR3 in amino acids: CASSLYSPQTS.

The J gene is TRBJ2-1, the V gene TRBV7-3, with 7 bases that match TRBD2. In germline, CDR1 is SGHTA, CDR2 FQGTGA. After removal of 11 bases from V and 1 base from J, the junction contained 20 bases not matched to a gene. CDR3 size: 18 residues. The CDR3 loop reads CAWRPPPPLASSYNEQFF. CDR3 in DNA: TGTGCCTGGAGGCCGCCTCCCCCACTAGCGAGTTCCTACAATGAGCAGTTCTTC.

This clonotype was seen at least ten times. The gene calls are TRBV11-2 and TRBJ1-6; 8 bases are shared with TRBD1. V dropped 5 bases and J dropped 6; count of bases not matched to a gene: 3. The CDR3 runs to 14 residues. Germline V gene sequence: CDR1 SGHAT, CDR2 FQNNGV. In DNA form, the CDR3 reads TGTGCCAGCAGCCAGACAGGGGTTAATTCACCCCTCCACTTT. It translates to CASSQTGVNSPLHF.

This clonotype was counted ten times or more. Possible read error: a much larger clone is one base away. This chain connects TRBV7-8 to TRBJ1-2; TRBD1 matches at 8 bases. The CDR3 runs to 16 residues. CDR1 SGHVS and CDR2 FQNEAQ come from the germline V gene. The CDR3 DNA reads TGTGCCAGCAGCTTAGCGAGTAGGACAGGGAAATCTGGCCACACCTTC. It specifies CASSLASRTGKSGHTF.

Points on this clonotype: This may come from a read error, since a much larger clone is one base off. V and J are TRBV5-1 and TRBJ2-3, with 10 nucleotides matching TRBD2. V gave up 7 bases and J gave up 4 bases; unmatched junction bases: 12. The germline CDR1 and CDR2 sequences are SGHRS and YFSETQ. The CDR3 is made up of 16 amino acids. CDR3 nucleotides: TGCGCCAGCGGCCTACTTAGCGGGGGGTGGGCAGATACGCAGTATTTT. This translates into CASGLLSGGWADTQYF.

This clonotype was detected a few times. The chain combines TRBV12-3 or TRBV12-4 with TRBJ1-4, with D hard to call. Trimming removed 1 base from V and 8 bases from J, with 14 bases in between. The CDR3 runs to 15 residues. The CDR3 reads CASSLVLGGGEKLFF. In nucleotides, the CDR3 is TGTGCCAGCAGTTTAGTGCTGGGAGGTGGCGAAAAACTGTTTTTT.

This clonotype was counted at least ten times. The rearrangement joins TRBV7-9 to TRBJ2-7; no clear D. Germline CDR1 SEHNR, CDR2 FQNEAQ (reference sequence). V shed 5 bases and J shed 3 bases, with 14 bases lying between them. CDR3 length: 14 residues. The CDR3 spells CASSIGGDIYEQYF. In nucleotides, the CDR3 is TGTGCCAGCAGCATTGGCGGAGATATCTACGAGCAGTACTTC.

This clonotype was recorded at least ten times. V gene TRBV7-2 combines with J gene TRBJ2-5; TRBD2 matches at 10 bases. The CDR3 runs 15 residues. V shed 2 bases, J shed 1 base, and the junction held 1 base outside the gene matches. CDR1 and CDR2 from the germline V gene are SGHTA and FQGNSA. The CDR3 protein is CASSLTSGTQETQYF. The CDR3 DNA reads as TGTGCCAGCAGCTTAACTAGCGGGACCCAAGAGACCCAGTACTTC.

This clonotype has at least ten counts. The rearrangement links TRBV7-6 to TRBJ2-1, with TRBD2 identical over 8 bases. The germline V gene encodes CDR1 SGHVS and CDR2 FNYEAQ. The junction had 12 bases not matched to a gene; V was cut back by 4 bases and J by 7 bases. CDR3 length equals 16 residues. The CDR3 DNA reads TGTGCCAGCAGCTCCAAAACTAGCGGAGGCCTAAATGAGCAGTTCTTC. It specifies CASSSKTSGGLNEQFF.

This clonotype was seen many times. The chain employs TRBV19 and TRBJ2-2, with 8 nucleotides matching TRBD2. The CDR3 has 14 amino acids. With 5 bases clipped from V and 3 bases from J, the junction kept 2 bases outside the gene matches. CDR1 and CDR2 (germline): LNHDA, SQIVND (reference sequence). CDR3 loop: CASSWRGDTGELFF. CDR3 nucleotide sequence: TGTGCCAGTAGTTGGCGGGGGGACACCGGGGAGCTGTTTTTT. The entire variable domain, with the rest obtained from reference TRBV19 and TRBJ2-2, is as follows: DGGITQSPKYLFRKEGQNVTLSCEQNLNHDAMYWYRQDPGQGLRLIYYSQIVNDFQKGDIAEGYSVSREKKESFPLTVTSAQKNPTAFYLCASSWRGDTGELFFGEGSRLTVL.

The sample holds many counts of this clonotype. The V gene is TRBV30, the J gene TRBJ1-2, with 7 bases lining up with TRBD1. Germline V lookup: CDR1 GTSNPN, CDR2 SVGIG (reference sequence). This CDR3 spans 11 amino acids. With V trimmed by 5 bases and J by 3 bases, 0 bases remained unmatched. The CDR3, as DNA: TGTGCCTGGGACAGGGACTATGGCTACACCTTC. It specifies CAWDRDYGYTF.

With regard to this clonotype: A much more abundant neighbour one base away suggests this may be a read error. This chain links TRBV18 with TRBJ2-7, with D hard to call. This CDR3 is built from 15 residues. In germline, CDR1 is KGHSH, CDR2 LQKENI. The CDR3 region is CASPPPFESHYEQYF. CDR3 bases: TGTGCCAGCCCACCACCCTTCGAATCTCACTACGAGCAGTACTTC.

This chain connects TRBV19 to TRBJ1-2, with unresolved D. The CDR3 is made up of 14 amino acids. Deletions cut 8 bases from V and 7 bases from J, with 20 bases between. Germline V gene sequence: CDR1 LNHDA, CDR2 SQIVND (reference sequence). The CDR3 region has the DNA TGTGCCAGTGGCGATAAAACAGACACCCGTGGCTACACCTTC. Protein product: CASGDKTDTRGYTF.